This T cell receptor beta chain was sequenced for a study of T-cell reconstitution after alpha-beta-depleted transplantation in children. CDR1 is SGHTA and CDR2 is FQGTGA in the germline V gene. V was clipped by 4 bases and J by 5 bases, with 14 bases between them. This CDR3 is built from 14 residues. The TCRbeta library was prepared with unique molecular identifiers. A single record per CDR3 protein comes from TCRdb applying MiXCR to the PCR reads. The data contain around 240,000 distinct CDR3 sequences, 9.7% of them singletons. Source: PBMCs from the stem cell graft donor, taken from the stem cell graft. The chain combines TRBV7-3 with TRBJ1-1; D remains unclear. The sequence came from a human donor who donated a stem cell graft to a child with SCID. The CDR3 spells CASSSTVSGTEAFF. The CDR3, as DNA: TGTGCCAGCAGCTCAACAGTGTCGGGGACTGAAGCTTTCTTT. Filled out from reference TRBV7-3 and TRBJ1-1, the complete variable domain reads GAGVSQTPSNKVTEKGKYVELRCDPISGHTALYWYRQSLGQGPEFLIYFQGTGAADDSGLPNDRFFAVRPEGSVSTLKIQRTERGDSAVYLCASSSTVSGTEAFFGQGTRLTVV.